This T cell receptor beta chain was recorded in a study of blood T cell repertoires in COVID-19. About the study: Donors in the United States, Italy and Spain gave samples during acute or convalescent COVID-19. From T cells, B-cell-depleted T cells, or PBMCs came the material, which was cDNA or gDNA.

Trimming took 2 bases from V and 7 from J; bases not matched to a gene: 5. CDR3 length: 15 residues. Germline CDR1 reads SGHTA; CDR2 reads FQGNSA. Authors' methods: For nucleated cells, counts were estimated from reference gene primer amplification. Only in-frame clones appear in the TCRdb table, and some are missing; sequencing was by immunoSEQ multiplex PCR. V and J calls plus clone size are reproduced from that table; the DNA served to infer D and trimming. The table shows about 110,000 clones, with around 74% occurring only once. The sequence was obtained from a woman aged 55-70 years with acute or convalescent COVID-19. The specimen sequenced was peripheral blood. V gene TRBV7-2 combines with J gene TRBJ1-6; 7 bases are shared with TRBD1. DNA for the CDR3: TGTGCCAGCAGCTTAAGGCAGGGGGAAAATTCACCCCTCCACTTT. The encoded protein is CASSLRQGENSPLHF.